The 21 T cell receptor beta chains reported below all come from one sample, sequenced in a study of chemoradiotherapy in HPV16-positive cancers. The data were produced by immunoSEQ multiplex PCR, yet TCRdb's version contains in-frame clones alone and is incomplete. The sample yields about 4,700 clones, roughly 87% seen once. This sample comprised tumor tissue, obtained from a patient who underwent chemoradiotherapy. Source of these receptors: a human donor with HPV-associated anogenital cancer.

The CDR3 DNA is TGTGCCAGCAGCTTCTCGGGGGCGTGGGAGACCCAGTACTTC. This codes for CASSFSGAWETQYF. V and J are TRBV11-1 and TRBJ2-5; D could derive from TRBD1 or TRBD2 (6 bases each). Germline CDR1 reads SGHAT; CDR2 reads FQDESV (reference sequence). V was clipped by 3 bases and J by 5 bases, with 13 bases between them. The CDR3 is 14 residues long.

This chain links TRBV29-1 with TRBJ1-1; D unclear. This CDR3 has 12 residues. The V gene lost 5 bases and the J gene lost 0 bases, with 7 bases spanning the gap. Germline lookup yields CDR1 SQVTM and CDR2 ANQGSEA. The CDR3 here is CSVRRMNTEAFF. DNA of the CDR3: TGCAGCGTTAGGCGGATGAACACTGAAGCTTTCTTT.

The V call is TRBV28, the J call TRBJ2-2; D gene ambiguous. Trimming stripped 6 bases from V and 4 bases from J, with 9 bases between. CDR3 length: 13 amino acids. The V gene's germline CDR1 is MDHEN and CDR2 SYDVKM. In DNA form, the CDR3 reads TGTGCCAGCAGATTAGACGGCACCGGGGAGCTGTTTTTT. It encodes CASRLDGTGELFF.

This rearrangement joins TRBV2 to TRBJ2-7, with TRBD1 as a possible D gene (5 bases). The CDR3 is made up of 13 amino acids. V gave up 5 bases and J gave up 6 bases, with 14 bases separating them. Germline CDR1 is SNHLY and CDR2 is FYNNEI. The CDR3 coding sequence is TGTGCCAGCAGTCAGATCAGGGATGGCGAGCAGTACTTC. Encoded protein: CASSQIRDGEQYF.

This chain joins TRBV7-9 and TRBJ1-5; D is ambiguous. V dropped 11 bases and J dropped 0 bases, with 8 bases sitting between them. CDR3 length: 12 amino acids. The germline V gene encodes CDR1 SEHNR and CDR2 FQNEAQ (reference sequence). CDR3: CAVGYSNQPQHF. The CDR3 coding sequence is TGTGCCGTCGGGTATAGCAATCAGCCCCAGCATTTT.

V is TRBV7-2 and J is TRBJ2-4, with 11 bases lining up with TRBD2. The V segment lost 1 base and the J segment 9 bases; nucleotides outside the gene matches: 5. From germline, CDR1 is SGHTA and CDR2 FQGNSA. There are 15 residues in the CDR3. The CDR3 spells CASSLELAGDFIQYF. CDR3 DNA: TGTGCCAGCAGCTTAGAACTAGCGGGAGACTTCATTCAGTACTTC.

This clone was counted once. The chain is built from TRBV30 and TRBJ2-6; no definite D call. Germline assignment: CDR1 GTSNPN and CDR2 SVGIG (reference sequence). CDR3 length: 14 residues. V was cut by 4 bases and J by 2 bases, with 9 bases left in between. Here the CDR3 reads CAWKRNTGANVLTF. Written as DNA, the CDR3 is TGTGCCTGGAAAAGGAACACTGGGGCCAACGTCCTGACTTTC.

This rearrangement joins TRBV23-1 to TRBJ1-4, with 7 bases lining up with TRBD1. TRBV23-1 is classed as an ORF, of uncertain function. The CDR3 consists of 16 residues. V trimming: 3 bases; J trimming: 5 bases; junction bases outside the gene matches: 9. For the CDR3, the DNA is TGCGCCAGCAGTCACCCCCCGGACAGGAAAAATGAAAAACTGTTTTTT. Its translation is CASSHPPDRKNEKLFF.

The gene calls are TRBV10-3 and TRBJ2-7, with TRBD2 identical over 7 bases. V lost 10 bases, J lost 3 bases, and 12 bases stayed unmatched. This CDR3 is built from 14 residues. Looked up from germline, CDR1 is ENHRY and CDR2 is SYGVKD. In nucleotides, the CDR3 is TGTGCCACCGCCGAATCCGGGGGGATCTACGAGCAGTACTTC. It encodes CATAESGGIYEQYF.

The chain carries TRBV6-5 and TRBJ1-3; D call uncertain. The CDR3 loop spans 14 amino acids. Germline CDR1 MNHEY, CDR2 SVGAGI. Between the trimmed V and J ends, which lost 3 bases and 0 bases, there was a span of 6 bases. The DNA of the CDR3 is TGTGCCAGCAGTTATTTAAGCTCTGGAAACACCATATATTTT. Protein product: CASSYLSSGNTIYF.

This clone was seen a single time. V and J are TRBV28 and TRBJ2-7; 10 nucleotides match TRBD2. This CDR3 is built from 16 residues. The J segment lost 3 bases and the V segment lost 5 bases, leaving 10 bases of the junction unmatched. Looked up from germline, CDR1 is MDHEN and CDR2 is SYDVKM. DNA of the CDR3: TGTGCCAGCAGTCCGAATCTAGCGGGAGTTCGCTACGAGCAGTACTTC. Amino acid sequence: CASSPNLAGVRYEQYF.

This chain links TRBV7-3 with TRBJ2-1; a weak D match, TRBD2 (6 bases). The CDR3 extends over 12 amino acids. Trimming cost V 1 base and J 8 bases, with 6 bases left between them. The germline V gene encodes CDR1 SGHTA and CDR2 FQGTGA. In nucleotides, the CDR3 is TGTGCCAGCAGCTTAAGGGAGGATGAGCAGTTCTTC. It translates to CASSLREDEQFF.

V usage is TRBV14 and J usage is TRBJ2-7; D possibly matches TRBD1 or TRBD2 (5 bases each). The V gene lost 3 bases and the J gene lost 0 bases, with 9 bases spanning the gap. The V gene's germline CDR1 is SGHDN and CDR2 FVKESK. This CDR3 region has 14 residues. The DNA for the CDR3 is TGTGCCAGCAGCCAGGGACCGTACTCCTACGAGCAGTACTTC. It is translated as CASSQGPYSYEQYF.

The gene calls are TRBV9 and TRBJ2-1, with D uncertain. Trimming stripped 4 bases from V and 0 bases from J, with 8 bases between. The germline V gene has CDR1 SGDLS and CDR2 YYNGEE. The CDR3 is made up of 14 amino acids. The CDR3 is CASSPGVSYNEQFF. DNA of the CDR3: TGTGCCAGCAGCCCTGGGGTCTCCTACAATGAGCAGTTCTTC.

This clone showed up just once. The chain is built from TRBV5-6 and TRBJ1-1; a possible D gene is TRBD1 (5 bases). V lost 0 bases and J 1 base, leaving 7 bases between the germline ends. CDR1 and CDR2 (germline): SGHDT, YYEEEE. The CDR3 has 14 amino acids. The CDR3 nucleotides are TGTGCCAGCAGCTTGGTAGGGGAGAACACTGAAGCTTTCTTT. It encodes CASSLVGENTEAFF.

This chain joins TRBV19 and TRBJ2-7, with D tentatively TRBD1 (6 bases). Trimming removed 2 bases at V and 3 bases at J, with 17 bases between. Germline V CDR1 and CDR2: LNHDA, SQIVND (reference sequence). The CDR3 runs to 16 residues. In DNA, the CDR3 is TGTGCCAGTAGTATAAATTCGCAGGGGCCCCTCTACGAGCAGTACTTC. This sequence encodes CASSINSQGPLYEQYF.

The chain has TRBV6-1 and TRBJ1-1; 7 bases match TRBD1. From germline, CDR1 is MNHNS and CDR2 SASEGT. CDR3 length: 17 residues. The ends lost 1 base at V and 4 bases at J; junction bases unmatched: 12. The CDR3 loop reads CASSEVAGGSRGTEAFF. CDR3 coding DNA: TGTGCCAGCAGTGAAGTGGCAGGGGGGAGTCGTGGCACTGAAGCTTTCTTT.

This clone was seen once. The sample carries other DNA sequences with the same CDR3. V is TRBV25-1 and J is TRBJ1-2; 9 bases agree with TRBD1. Germline V CDR1 and CDR2: MGHDK, SYGVNS. The trim removed 7 bases at V and 4 bases at J, leaving 4 bases unmatched. The CDR3 is made up of 13 amino acids. This CDR3 is CASTQTGGYGYTF. Here the CDR3 DNA reads TGTGCCAGCACCCAGACAGGGGGCTATGGCTACACCTTC.

V is TRBV29-1 and J is TRBJ1-2, with a possible D match to TRBD1 (5 bases). Trimming took 3 bases from V and 8 from J, leaving 10 bases between them. Germline V gives CDR1 SQVTM, CDR2 ANQGSEA. The CDR3 covers 11 residues. CDR3 in DNA: TGCAGCGTTGACGGGGGAAACGGCTACACCTTC. This encodes CSVDGGNGYTF. The variable domain in full, with the rest retrieved from reference TRBV29-1 and TRBJ1-2, is SAVISQKPSRDICQRGTSLTIQCQVDSQVTMMFWYRQQPGQSLTLIATANQGSEATYESGFVIDKFPISRPNLTFSTLTVSNMSPEDSSIYLCSVDGGNGYTFGSGTRLTVV.

This sequence joins TRBV6-6 and TRBJ1-5, with TRBD1 as a possible D gene (6 bases). The CDR3 has 14 residues. Deletions cut 6 bases from V and 2 bases from J, with 11 bases between. The V gene's germline CDR1 is MNHNY and CDR2 SVGAGI (reference sequence). The DNA of the CDR3 is TGTGCCAGCAGCCAGGACAGCGGCAATCAGCCCCAGCATTTT. Protein sequence: CASSQDSGNQPQHF.

As DNA, the CDR3 is TGTGCCTGGCGAATGAACACTGAAGCTTTCTTT. This gives the protein CAWRMNTEAFF. This chain links TRBV30 with TRBJ1-1; D gene ambiguous. Germline loops: CDR1 GTSNPN, CDR2 SVGIG (reference sequence). Trimming took 5 bases from V and 0 from J, leaving 4 bases between them. The CDR3 is 11 amino acids.